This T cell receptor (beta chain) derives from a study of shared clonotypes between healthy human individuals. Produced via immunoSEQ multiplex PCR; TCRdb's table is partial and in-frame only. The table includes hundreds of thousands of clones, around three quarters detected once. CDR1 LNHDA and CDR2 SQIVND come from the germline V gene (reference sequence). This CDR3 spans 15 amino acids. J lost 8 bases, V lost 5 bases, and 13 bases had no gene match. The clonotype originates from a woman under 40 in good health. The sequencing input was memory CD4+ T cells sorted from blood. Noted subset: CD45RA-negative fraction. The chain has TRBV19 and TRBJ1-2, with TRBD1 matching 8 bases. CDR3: CASSAQGAIFGGYTF. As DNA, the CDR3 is TGTGCCAGTAGTGCCCAGGGGGCTATTTTCGGGGGCTACACCTTC.